What follows describes a single TCR beta chain. The antigen is undetermined. V was pared by 2 bases and J by 14 bases, with 10 bases between. Germline V gene lookup returns CDR1 SGHAT and CDR2 FQNNGV. This CDR3 region has 11 residues. Clones were read by immunoSEQ multiplex PCR, and TCRdb kept only the in-frame ones, dropping some. The data hold about 800,000 clones, with around 96% observed a single time. This record belongs to a study of shared clonotypes between healthy human individuals. Across the study: A couple of women and a few men aged 18 to 49 served as donors. CD4 naive cells filled three plates per donor, CD4 memory three, CD8 naive two and CD8 memory one. Whole-study findings and limits: Naive subsets, compared against memory subsets, generally had larger estimated richness values.

CD8 cells regarded as naive lacked CD45RO, were positively chosen for CCR7, and omitted terminally differentiated effector memory CD45RA+ cells. The receptor was isolated from a man aged 25-40 years in good health. The V gene is TRBV11-2, the J gene TRBJ1-3; D is undetermined. Material for sequencing was naive CD8+ T cells sorted from blood. CDR3 nucleotide sequence: TGTGCCAGCAGCTTAATGGCTGAATTATATTTT. It translates to CASSLMAELYF.